A selection of T cell receptor beta chains follows, all from one sample in a study of cytomegalovirus exposure and HLA in healthy donors. TCRdb keeps only in-frame clones here, not all; method: immunoSEQ multiplex PCR. In the table there are about 140,000 clones, roughly 80% of which are singletons. Sequences were obtained from PBMCs. The source of these receptors is a man aged 18 to 30 in good health and CMV-seropositive. The CDR3 runs from the conserved cysteine through the conserved F or W. A D gene is named only where the DNA matches it firmly. Expanded clones are given a class, and other clones once, few, many or no size at all.

CDR3nt: TGTGCCATCAAAAGGCAGGAAGACGAAAAACTGTTTTTT
CDR3aa: CAIKRQEDEKLFF
abundance: -
d_gene: -
j_gene: TRBJ1-4
v_gene: TRBV10-3

CDR3nt: TGCGCCAGCCAGACTAGCGGGAGATGGGAAGGAAGTAACAATGAGCAGTTCTTC
CDR3aa: CASQTSGRWEGSNNEQFF
abundance: -
d_gene: TRBD2
j_gene: TRBJ2-1
v_gene: TRBV5-1

CDR3nt: TGTGCCAGCAGCTTATGGCTGGTTTCCTACGAGCAGTACTTC
CDR3aa: CASSLWLVSYEQYF
abundance: once
d_gene: -
j_gene: TRBJ2-7
v_gene: TRBV11-2

CDR3nt: TGTGCCTGGAGCGACAGGGGAACGTCGAACGAGCAGTACTTC
CDR3aa: CAWSDRGTSNEQYF
abundance: -
d_gene: TRBD1
j_gene: TRBJ2-7
v_gene: TRBV30

CDR3nt: TGTGCCAGTAACCGAGGGAATCAGCCCCAGCATTTT
CDR3aa: CASNRGNQPQHF
abundance: -
d_gene: -
j_gene: TRBJ1-5
v_gene: TRBV19

CDR3nt: TGTGCCAGCAGTCCGATAGGGTCAGCGGGTAATTCACCCCTCCACTTT
CDR3aa: CASSPIGSAGNSPLHF
abundance: -
d_gene: -
j_gene: TRBJ1-6
v_gene: TRBV27

CDR3nt: TGTGCCAGCAGTCCTCAGATTGACACTGAAGCTTTCTTT
CDR3aa: CASSPQIDTEAFF
abundance: -
d_gene: -
j_gene: TRBJ1-1
v_gene: TRBV28

CDR3nt: TGTGCCATCAGTGGCGACAACTCTGGAAACACCATATATTTT
CDR3aa: CAISGDNSGNTIYF
abundance: -
d_gene: -
j_gene: TRBJ1-3
v_gene: TRBV10-3

CDR3nt: TGCGCCAGCTGCCTAGCGGGAGGGCCGGTGTACGAGCAGTACTTC
CDR3aa: CASCLAGGPVYEQYF
abundance: -
d_gene: TRBD2
j_gene: TRBJ2-7
v_gene: TRBV5-1

CDR3nt: TGTGCCAGTAGCCTAGACAGGGGCCACTACGAGCAGTACTTC
CDR3aa: CASSLDRGHYEQYF
abundance: -
d_gene: TRBD1
j_gene: TRBJ2-7
v_gene: TRBV19

CDR3nt: TGTGCCAGCAGTTTACGGTTTTCGGGGCCCCAGCATTTT
CDR3aa: CASSLRFSGPQHF
abundance: -
d_gene: -
j_gene: TRBJ1-5
v_gene: TRBV28

CDR3nt: TGTGCCAGCAGTTCTCTGGGCTTTGGAAACACCATATATTTT
CDR3aa: CASSSLGFGNTIYF
abundance: once
d_gene: -
j_gene: TRBJ1-3
v_gene: TRBV27

CDR3nt: TGCAGCGTTTCCCGACCCTACAGGGGGATGGGGTTGAACACTGAAGCTTTCTTT
CDR3aa: CSVSRPYRGMGLNTEAFF
abundance: -
d_gene: TRBD1
j_gene: TRBJ1-1
v_gene: TRBV29-1

CDR3nt: TGTGCCAGCAGCCCACCCACTAGCTTCGACTCCTACGAGCAGTACTTC
CDR3aa: CASSPPTSFDSYEQYF
abundance: -
d_gene: -
j_gene: TRBJ2-7
v_gene: TRBV7-9

CDR3nt: TGTGCCAGCAGATTAGCGGGAGAGAATGAGCAGTTCTTC
CDR3aa: CASRLAGENEQFF
abundance: -
d_gene: TRBD2
j_gene: TRBJ2-1
v_gene: TRBV28

CDR3nt: TGTGCCAGCAGTTACTCCCCCGCTAGCCGTTACTACGAGCAGTACTTC
CDR3aa: CASSYSPASRYYEQYF
abundance: -
d_gene: -
j_gene: TRBJ2-7
v_gene: TRBV6-5

CDR3nt: TGCAGTGCTAGCCTATACAATGAGCAGTTCTTC
CDR3aa: CSASLYNEQFF
abundance: -
d_gene: -
j_gene: TRBJ2-1
v_gene: TRBV20-1

CDR3nt: TGTGCCAGCTCACCAGTTAGAGATACGCAGTATTTT
CDR3aa: CASSPVRDTQYF
abundance: -
d_gene: -
j_gene: TRBJ2-3
v_gene: TRBV18

CDR3nt: TGTGCCTGGAACCGCAGGACACTAAACACCGGGGAGCTGTTTTTT
CDR3aa: CAWNRRTLNTGELFF
abundance: few
d_gene: -
j_gene: TRBJ2-2
v_gene: TRBV30

CDR3nt: TGCGCCAGCAGCTTGACTAGCGGGAGTGAACACGAGCAGTACTTC
CDR3aa: CASSLTSGSEHEQYF
abundance: -
d_gene: TRBD2
j_gene: TRBJ2-7
v_gene: TRBV5-1

CDR3nt: TGTGCCTGGAGGGGGGGGCGAGTTGGCTACACCTTC
CDR3aa: CAWRGGRVGYTF
abundance: -
d_gene: -
j_gene: TRBJ1-2
v_gene: TRBV30

CDR3nt: TGTGCCAGCAGCGCCGATCTATTGACAGCCCGGGATACGCAGTATTTT
CDR3aa: CASSADLLTARDTQYF
abundance: few
d_gene: -
j_gene: TRBJ2-3
v_gene: TRBV9

CDR3nt: TGTGCCAGCCGCTTAGGTACCGGGACAGGGACCTACAATGAGCAGTTCTTC
CDR3aa: CASRLGTGTGTYNEQFF
abundance: -
d_gene: TRBD1
j_gene: TRBJ2-1
v_gene: TRBV11-2

CDR3nt: TGCAGCGCTCGGCGAGGAGGTACGGTCAATGAGCAGTTCTTC
CDR3aa: CSARRGGTVNEQFF
abundance: -
d_gene: -
j_gene: TRBJ2-1
v_gene: TRBV29-1

CDR3nt: TGTGCCAGCAGTTTAATAAGGGAGGGTTTGAATGAGCAGTTCTTC
CDR3aa: CASSLIREGLNEQFF
abundance: -
d_gene: TRBD2
j_gene: TRBJ2-1
v_gene: TRBV27

CDR3nt: TGTGCCAGCAGTTACTCGGGGGGTACTCAGCCCCAGCATTTT
CDR3aa: CASSYSGGTQPQHF
abundance: -
d_gene: -
j_gene: TRBJ1-5
v_gene: TRBV6-6

CDR3nt: TGCGCCAGCAGCCCACTGACTAGCGGGAGGGGGGAGGCAGACTACGAGCAGTACTTC
CDR3aa: CASSPLTSGRGEADYEQYF
abundance: once
d_gene: TRBD2
j_gene: TRBJ2-7
v_gene: TRBV4-1

CDR3nt: TGTGCCAGCAGTTTGGGCGTTGCCTACGAGCAGTACTTC
CDR3aa: CASSLGVAYEQYF
abundance: -
d_gene: -
j_gene: TRBJ2-7
v_gene: TRBV27

CDR3nt: TGTGCCAGCAGGGAAGGGGGGCGGACATCCGGCGAGCAGTACTTC
CDR3aa: CASREGGRTSGEQYF
abundance: -
d_gene: -
j_gene: TRBJ2-7
v_gene: TRBV6-1

CDR3nt: TGTGCCAGCAGTTCAGGGGGAAAGACCCAGTACTTC
CDR3aa: CASSSGGKTQYF
abundance: -
d_gene: TRBD1
j_gene: TRBJ2-5
v_gene: TRBV6-1

CDR3nt: TGTGCCAGCAGTGGGCGGGGGGCCCCGTTCGCGAACACCGGGGAGCTGTTTTTT
CDR3aa: CASSGRGAPFANTGELFF
abundance: -
d_gene: TRBD2
j_gene: TRBJ2-2
v_gene: TRBV2

CDR3nt: TGTGCCAGCAGCTTAGGTGGACTAGCGGGCACGGGGGGCGAGACCCAGTACTTC
CDR3aa: CASSLGGLAGTGGETQYF
abundance: -
d_gene: TRBD2
j_gene: TRBJ2-5
v_gene: TRBV11-3

CDR3nt: TGTGCCAGCAGCGGAACAGGGGGCTCCTACAATGAGCAGTTCTTC
CDR3aa: CASSGTGGSYNEQFF
abundance: -
d_gene: TRBD1
j_gene: TRBJ2-1
v_gene: TRBV9

CDR3nt: TGTGCCAGCAGCCCCTTCTACGAGCAGTACTTC
CDR3aa: CASSPFYEQYF
abundance: -
d_gene: -
j_gene: TRBJ2-7
v_gene: TRBV28

CDR3nt: TGTGCCAGCAGTTTGTTCCGGAGCTCCTACGAGCAGTACTTC
CDR3aa: CASSLFRSSYEQYF
abundance: once
d_gene: -
j_gene: TRBJ2-7
v_gene: TRBV27

CDR3nt: TGTGCCAGCAGCTCCCCGACAGGCATGAACACTGAAGCTTTCTTT
CDR3aa: CASSSPTGMNTEAFF
abundance: once
d_gene: -
j_gene: TRBJ1-1
v_gene: TRBV7-9

CDR3nt: TGTGCCAGCAGCGCACGGACTAGCGGGAAATTGGATGAGCAGTTCTTC
CDR3aa: CASSARTSGKLDEQFF
abundance: -
d_gene: TRBD2
j_gene: TRBJ2-1
v_gene: TRBV11-3

CDR3nt: TGTGCCAGTAGTATTTCACGAGGAAGCGAGCAGTACTTC
CDR3aa: CASSISRGSEQYF
abundance: -
d_gene: -
j_gene: TRBJ2-7
v_gene: TRBV19

CDR3nt: TGTGCCAGCAGCCAGCAGGGGCGGATAAACACTGAAGCTTTCTTT
CDR3aa: CASSQQGRINTEAFF
abundance: -
d_gene: -
j_gene: TRBJ1-1
v_gene: TRBV14

CDR3nt: TGTGCCAGTACCCCCGGACTAGCGGGAGGGAGTGGGACAGATACGCAGTATTTT
CDR3aa: CASTPGLAGGSGTDTQYF
abundance: -
d_gene: TRBD2
j_gene: TRBJ2-3
v_gene: TRBV19

CDR3nt: TGCGCCAGCAGCTTGGTACCGAACACCGGGGAGCTGTTTTTC
CDR3aa: CASSLVPNTGELFF
abundance: -
d_gene: -
j_gene: TRBJ2-2
v_gene: TRBV5-1

CDR3nt: TGTGCTCGTGGTTTGGCTGGCGGGGGGCTAGTAGATACGCAGTATTTT
CDR3aa: CARGLAGGGLVDTQYF
abundance: -
d_gene: TRBD2
j_gene: TRBJ2-3
v_gene: TRBV12-5

CDR3nt: TGTGCCAGCAGGTTGGGCAGAGAAACCTACAATGAGCAGTTCTTC
CDR3aa: CASRLGRETYNEQFF
abundance: -
d_gene: -
j_gene: TRBJ2-1
v_gene: TRBV7-9

CDR3nt: TGTGCCAGCCTCAATTGGCGGGAAACCTACAATGAGCAGTTCTTC
CDR3aa: CASLNWRETYNEQFF
abundance: -
d_gene: -
j_gene: TRBJ2-1
v_gene: TRBV28

CDR3nt: TGTGCCAGCAATCGACTAGCGGGAACCTACGAGCAGTACTTC
CDR3aa: CASNRLAGTYEQYF
abundance: -
d_gene: TRBD2
j_gene: TRBJ2-7
v_gene: TRBV28

CDR3nt: TGTGCCAGCAGCTTAGTGTCTGGCGGGTGGTCGGGCACCGGGGAGCTGTTTTTT
CDR3aa: CASSLVSGGWSGTGELFF
abundance: -
d_gene: -
j_gene: TRBJ2-2
v_gene: TRBV11-2

CDR3nt: TGCCGCGTTGAAGATAGTGAACTAGGTCCAGATACGCAGTATTTT
CDR3aa: CRVEDSELGPDTQYF
abundance: few
d_gene: -
j_gene: TRBJ2-3
v_gene: TRBV29-1

CDR3nt: TGTGCCAGCAGCTTAGGGGCTAAAGGGAGTCTCTATGGCTACACCTTC
CDR3aa: CASSLGAKGSLYGYTF
abundance: -
d_gene: -
j_gene: TRBJ1-2
v_gene: TRBV11-2

CDR3nt: TGTGCCAGCAGCTTAGGAACTAGCGGGGAGACCCAGTACTTC
CDR3aa: CASSLGTSGETQYF
abundance: -
d_gene: TRBD2
j_gene: TRBJ2-5
v_gene: TRBV7-9

CDR3nt: TGCAGCGTGGGGCCGGGGGGCGGGTTTTCTGGGGCCAACGTCCTGACTTTC
CDR3aa: CSVGPGGGFSGANVLTF
abundance: -
d_gene: -
j_gene: TRBJ2-6
v_gene: TRBV29-1

CDR3nt: TGTGCCAGCAGCGCAGGGACAGGCGCAATCTCTAACTATGGCTACACCTTC
CDR3aa: CASSAGTGAISNYGYTF
abundance: few
d_gene: TRBD1
j_gene: TRBJ1-2
v_gene: TRBV13

CDR3nt: TGTGCCACCAGCAGAGATCTTTATGGGACATCTGGAAACACCATATATTTT
CDR3aa: CATSRDLYGTSGNTIYF
abundance: -
d_gene: -
j_gene: TRBJ1-3
v_gene: TRBV15

CDR3nt: TGTGCCAGCAGCACCCAACGACTAGCAACAGATACGCAGTATTTT
CDR3aa: CASSTQRLATDTQYF
abundance: -
d_gene: TRBD2
j_gene: TRBJ2-3
v_gene: TRBV5-6

CDR3nt: TGCGCCAGCAGCCAAGGCCGCTGGGGGGTGGCAGATACGCAGTATTTT
CDR3aa: CASSQGRWGVADTQYF
abundance: -
d_gene: -
j_gene: TRBJ2-3
v_gene: TRBV4-1

CDR3nt: TGTGCCAGCAGTGAACGGGGGGCTAGAGGAAACACCATATATTTT
CDR3aa: CASSERGARGNTIYF
abundance: few
d_gene: -
j_gene: TRBJ1-3
v_gene: TRBV6-1

CDR3nt: TGTGCCAGCAGCTTAGCTAAGCGGACAGATACGCAGTATTTT
CDR3aa: CASSLAKRTDTQYF
abundance: -
d_gene: -
j_gene: TRBJ2-3
v_gene: TRBV7-9